The 12 T cell receptor beta chains below come from one sample, sequenced in a study of molecular identifiers for immune sequencing clone quantification. TCRdb independently ran MiXCR on the PCR reads; one entry per CDR3 protein. The sample lists more than 550,000 distinct CDR3 sequences, over 25% occurring once. Specimen: naive CD8+ T cells from blood, with Jurkat cell RNA spiked in. Subset given: FACS-sorted CD8+CD4-CCR7+CD45RA+ naive T cells. Receptors originate from a human donor in good health. Some libraries in this study had Jurkat cell RNA spiked in.

This clonotype came up a few times. This chain links TRBV6-6 with TRBJ2-7; TRBD1 aligns across 8 bases. The germline V gene encodes CDR1 MNHNY and CDR2 SVGAGI (reference sequence). The CDR3 contains 13 residues. The V segment lost 5 bases and the J segment 6 bases; nucleotides outside the gene matches: 6. The CDR3 DNA reads TGTGCCAGCAGTAACAGGGGGTATGTCGAGCAGTACTTC. Protein sequence: CASSNRGYVEQYF.

At least ten counts were recorded for this clonotype. The genes are TRBV6-2 or TRBV6-3 and TRBJ1-5; D remains unclear. The CDR3 is 15 amino acids. The V end lost 7 bases, the J end lost 2 bases, and 15 bases lay between the germline ends. Germline values: CDR1 MNHEY, CDR2 SVGEGT. For the CDR3, the DNA is TGTGCCAGCAACGAAGGCTCTCGGGGCAATCAGCCCCAGCATTTT. Amino acid sequence: CASNEGSRGNQPQHF.

The chain has TRBV7-2 and TRBJ1-2; the D gene is possibly TRBD1 (5 bases). From germline, CDR1 is SGHTA and CDR2 FQGNSA. The CDR3 runs to 16 residues. Trimming pared 5 bases from V and 0 bases from J, leaving 16 bases between. CDR3 sequence reads: CASSPTAGGANYGYTF. CDR3 DNA: TGTGCCAGCAGCCCAACCGCCGGGGGGGCTAACTATGGCTACACCTTC.

This clonotype was observed a handful of times. This could be a read error, since a much larger clone is one nucleotide away. The chain has TRBV7-6 and TRBJ2-3, with TRBD2 as a possible D gene (6 bases). The CDR3 covers 18 residues. Per germline, CDR1 SGHVS and CDR2 FNYEAQ. The germline V and J ends were trimmed by 5 bases and 0 bases, with 21 bases remaining between them. This chain's CDR3 is CASSPHPELAPSTDTQYF. The CDR3 bases are TGTGCCAGCAGCCCCCATCCCGAACTAGCTCCGAGCACAGATACGCAGTATTTT.

The J gene is TRBJ1-1, the V gene TRBV6-5, with unresolved D. The germline gives CDR1 MNHEY, CDR2 SVGAGI. V lost 0 bases and J 7 bases, leaving 15 bases between the germline ends. The CDR3 length is 15 residues. CDR3 nucleotide sequence: TGTGCCAGCAGTTACTCCCTCCGCTGGGCGGGTGAAGCTTTCTTT. Translation gives CASSYSLRWAGEAFF.

V gene TRBV7-6 combines with J gene TRBJ2-5; D might be TRBD1 or TRBD2, each matching 5 bases. Trimming took off 0 bases at V and 2 bases at J, with 13 bases between the two ends. Germline CDR1 and CDR2: SGHVS and FNYEAQ. The length of the CDR3 is 16 residues. The CDR3 DNA sequence: TGTGCCAGCAGCTTAGCATTTGTGGGGGTGCAAGAGACCCAGTACTTC. Protein sequence: CASSLAFVGVQETQYF.

In its sample, this clonotype was seen once. An end of the junction does not agree with germline; a read error may underlie this. The chain recombines TRBV6-1 with TRBJ1-1; TRBD1 agrees at 7 bases. CDR3 length equals 13 residues. Looked up from germline, CDR1 is MNHNS and CDR2 is SASEGT. For the CDR3, the DNA is TGTGCCAGCCGGGACAGCGACTACACTGTAGCTTTCTTT. Its translation: CASRDSDYTVAFF.

There are many counts of this clonotype. The chain has TRBV5-8 and TRBJ2-7; TRBD1 or TRBD2 may be the D gene (5 bases each). CDR1 SGHTS and CDR2 YDEGEE come from the germline V gene. Trimming shortened V by 0 bases and J by 0 bases, and 10 bases separated the two germline ends. This CDR3 region has 15 residues. The CDR3 protein is CASSLAGTGSYEQYF. Written as DNA, the CDR3 is TGTGCCAGCAGCTTGGCCGGGACGGGCTCCTACGAGCAGTACTTC. Looking up the rest from reference TRBV5-8 and TRBJ2-7 gives the full variable domain: EAGVTQSPTHLIKTRGQQATLRCSPISGHTSVYWYQQALGLGLQFLLWYDEGEERNRGNFPPRFSGRQFPNYSSELNVNALELEDSALYLCASSLAGTGSYEQYFGPGTRLTVT.

This chain links TRBV27 with TRBJ2-7; D unclear. The CDR3 sequence is 12 residues long. Germline V gene data show CDR1 as MNHEY and CDR2 as SMNVEV (reference sequence). The V end lost 6 bases, the J end lost 7 bases, and 13 bases lay between the germline ends. In DNA form, the CDR3 reads TGTGCCAGCAGATTAGAAGGTGGGGAGCAGTACTTC. Its protein is CASRLEGGEQYF.

Ten or more counts support this clonotype. This chain joins TRBV12-5 and TRBJ1-2, with D perhaps matching TRBD1 (6 bases). Trimming took 5 bases from V and 2 from J, leaving 15 bases between them. The CDR3 contains 15 residues. Looked up from germline, CDR1 is LGHNT and CDR2 is FRNRAP. Here the CDR3 reads CASGAGRDKNYGYTF. In DNA, the CDR3 is TGTGCTAGTGGTGCCGGGAGGGACAAGAACTATGGCTACACCTTC.

This clonotype was counted ten times or more. One junction end does not reproduce the germline sequence, and a read error may be involved. This chain uses TRBV29-1 with TRBJ2-7; D gene unclear. The CDR3 is 13 residues long. Germline CDR1 is SQVTM and CDR2 is ANQGSEA. CDR3 sequence reads: CSVDGPGSDEQYF. CDR3 nucleotide sequence: TGCAGCGTTGACGGGCCGGGCTCCGACGAGCAGTACTTC.

The rearrangement links TRBV7-2 to TRBJ2-7; a weak D match, TRBD1 (6 bases). In germline, CDR1 is SGHTA, CDR2 FQGNSA. The germline V and J ends were trimmed by 3 bases and 3 bases, with 12 bases remaining between them. This CDR3 comprises 14 residues. The CDR3 loop is CASSFFRDNYEQYF. As DNA, the CDR3 is TGTGCCAGCAGCTTCTTTCGGGACAACTACGAGCAGTACTTC.